The 2 T cell receptor beta chains presented below share a single source sample, sequenced in a study of shared clonotypes between healthy human individuals. This table comes from immunoSEQ multiplex PCR, and its TCRdb copy is limited to in-frame clones, with some not included. The sample yields about 650,000 clones, 95% seen once. The naive CD8 subset, CD45RO-negative cells positively selected for CCR7, excluded terminally differentiated effector memory CD45RA+ cells. The sample taken for sequencing was naive CD8+ T cells sorted from blood. The receptors shown here come from a woman aged 30 to 39 in good health.

The chain couples TRBV27 to TRBJ2-7; D perhaps matches TRBD1 (5 bases). With 2 bases removed from V and 6 bases from J, the gap between germline ends came to 11 bases. CDR1 is MNHEY and CDR2 is SMNVEV in the germline V gene (reference sequence). The CDR3 is 13 residues long. CDR3 DNA: TGTGCCAGCAGTTTAACTGATGGGGCCGAGCAGTACTTC. Translated: CASSLTDGAEQYF.

V usage is TRBV30 and J usage is TRBJ2-5; tentative D call: TRBD1 (5 bases). The closer fit of TRBJ2-7 to the DNA end suggests the J call may be wrong. CDR3 length: 14 amino acids. The germline gives CDR1 GTSNPN, CDR2 SVGIG (reference sequence). This chain's CDR3 is CAWSVLAGPYEQYF. In nucleotides, the CDR3 is TGTGCCTGGAGTGTACTGGCAGGGCCCTACGAGCAGTACTTC.